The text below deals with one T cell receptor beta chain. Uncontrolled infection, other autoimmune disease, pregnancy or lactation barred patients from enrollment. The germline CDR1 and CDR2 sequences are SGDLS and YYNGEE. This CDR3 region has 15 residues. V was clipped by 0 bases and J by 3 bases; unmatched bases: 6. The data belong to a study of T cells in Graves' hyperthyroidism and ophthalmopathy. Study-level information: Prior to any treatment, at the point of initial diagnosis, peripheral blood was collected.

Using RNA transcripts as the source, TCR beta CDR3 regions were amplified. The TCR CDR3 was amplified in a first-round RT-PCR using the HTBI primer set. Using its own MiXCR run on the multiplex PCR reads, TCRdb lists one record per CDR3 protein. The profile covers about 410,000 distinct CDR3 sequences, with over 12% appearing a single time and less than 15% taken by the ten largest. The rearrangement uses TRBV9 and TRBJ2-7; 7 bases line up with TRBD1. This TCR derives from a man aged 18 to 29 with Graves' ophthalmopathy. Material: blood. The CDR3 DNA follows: TGTGCCAGCAGCGTAGCTAGTTCAGGGGGCTACGAGCAGTACTTC. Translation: CASSVASSGGYEQYF.